The 15 T cell receptor beta chains below were found in one sample sequenced in a study of blood T cell repertoires in COVID-19. The repertoire was sequenced with immunoSEQ multiplex PCR; TCRdb's copy has only in-frame clones and lacks some. The sample holds 250,000 to 300,000 clones, around 83% seen once. Specimen: peripheral blood. Receptor source: a man aged 18-30 years with active or convalescent COVID-19.

This chain connects TRBV4-1 to TRBJ2-7; D gene uncertain. The germline V gene has CDR1 MGHRA and CDR2 YSYEKL. V lost 1 base and J 4 bases, leaving 8 bases between the germline ends. The CDR3 length is 13 residues. The CDR3 DNA is TGCGCCAGCAGCCAAGGCGTCATGTACGAGCAGTACTTC. This gives the protein CASSQGVMYEQYF.

CDR3 residues: CASSRDRGLGNTIYF. CDR3 DNA: TGTGCCAGCAGCAGGGACAGGGGGCTCGGAAACACCATATATTTT. This chain joins TRBV5-5 and TRBJ1-3; 12 bases fit TRBD1. The trim removed 4 bases at V and 4 bases at J, leaving 3 bases unmatched. The CDR3 has 15 amino acids. CDR1 and CDR2 (germline): SGHKS, YYEKEE (reference sequence). The full variable domain, in which reference TRBV5-5 and TRBJ1-3 provide the parts outside the CDR3, is DAGVTQSPTHLIKTRGQQVTLRCSPISGHKSVSWYQQVLGQGPQFIFQYYEKEERGRGNFPDRFSARQFPNYSSELNVNALLLGDSALYLCASSRDRGLGNTIYFGEGSWLTVV.

The table lists this clone with a few counts. The V and J genes are TRBV29-1 and TRBJ1-2; TRBD1 might be the D (6 bases). CDR1 and CDR2 (germline): SQVTM, ANQGSEA. The CDR3 contains 14 residues. V was pared by 3 bases and J by 4 bases, with 15 bases between. CDR3 in DNA: TGCAGCGTTGACCGTCGGACAGCGCCCTATGGCTACACCTTC. As protein: CSVDRRTAPYGYTF.

The V call is TRBV21-1, the J call TRBJ2-2; the table calls TRBD1, which could not be checked here. TRBV21-1 is a recognized pseudogene. The CDR3 consists of 15 residues. CDR3 sequence: CASSKWTENTGELFF. CDR3 nucleotide sequence: TGTGCCAGCAGCAAATGGACAGAAAACACCGGGGAGCTGTTTTTT.

This chain connects TRBV2 to TRBJ2-7; D is unresolved. Trimming stripped 6 bases from V and 4 bases from J, with 7 bases between. The CDR3 consists of 11 residues. The germline CDR1 and CDR2 sequences are SNHLY and FYNNEI. CDR3 sequence: CASRTGYEQYF. The CDR3 bases are TGTGCCAGCAGGACCGGGTACGAGCAGTACTTC.

The CDR3 DNA reads as TGCGCCAGCAGCTTTAACGAGCCCTTGGAGACCCAGTACTTC. It is translated as CASSFNEPLETQYF. The chain is built from TRBV5-1 and TRBJ2-5; D is unresolved. Trimming took 2 bases from V and 5 from J, leaving 13 bases between them. This CDR3 has 14 residues. Germline CDR1 and CDR2: SGHRS and YFSETQ.

The chain recombines TRBV27 with TRBJ2-3; possible D gene TRBD2, 5 bases. This CDR3 spans 15 amino acids. Germline V gene lookup returns CDR1 MNHEY and CDR2 SMNVEV (reference sequence). Trimming took 3 bases from V and 1 from J, leaving 11 bases between them. DNA of the CDR3: TGTGCCAGCAGTTTGGCTAGCTGGGGCACAGATACGCAGTATTTT. Translated: CASSLASWGTDTQYF.

The J gene is TRBJ2-2, the V gene TRBV4-1; 7 bases are a match to TRBD2. Germline loops: CDR1 MGHRA, CDR2 YSYEKL. The CDR3 spans 16 residues. J lost 2 bases, V lost 2 bases, and 5 bases had no gene match. Written as DNA, the CDR3 is TGCGCCAGCAGCCAACGGACTAGTGTAAACACCGGGGAGCTGTTTTTT. Translated, it gives CASSQRTSVNTGELFF.

The genes are TRBV7-9 and TRBJ2-2, with 9 bases aligning to TRBD1. V trimming: 2 bases; J trimming: 4 bases; junction bases outside the gene matches: 5. The CDR3 consists of 16 residues. The germline V gene encodes CDR1 SEHNR and CDR2 FQNEAQ (reference sequence). The CDR3 region is CASSLRSTGGTGELFF. The DNA for the CDR3 is TGTGCCAGCAGCTTACGTTCGACAGGGGGCACCGGGGAGCTGTTTTTT.

V is TRBV5-1 and J is TRBJ2-1, with TRBD2 matching 12 bases. Germline V CDR1 and CDR2: SGHRS, YFSETQ. Germline trimming cut 3 bases from V and 4 bases from J; bases unmatched to any gene: 2. The length of the CDR3 is 15 residues. The CDR3 coding sequence is TGCGCCAGCAGCTGGACTAGCGGGGCATACAATGAGCAGTTCTTC. Translated, it gives CASSWTSGAYNEQFF.

The chain uses TRBV7-9 and TRBJ1-3; 9 bases are a match to TRBD1. The V segment lost 4 bases and the J segment 5 bases; nucleotides outside the gene matches: 3. This CDR3 is 14 amino acids long. Germline loops: CDR1 SEHNR, CDR2 FQNEAQ (reference sequence). CDR3: CASSWDRDRNTIYF. In DNA, the CDR3 is TGTGCCAGCAGCTGGGACAGGGACCGAAACACCATATATTTT.

This clone was counted only a few times. This rearrangement joins TRBV2 to TRBJ2-1, with 7 positions matching TRBD2. CDR3 size: 16 residues. The germline V gene encodes CDR1 SNHLY and CDR2 FYNNEI. For the CDR3, the DNA is TGTGCTACTTACCGGGTTCGCGGAGCGGGGTACAATGAGCAGTTCTTC. Its protein product is CATYRVRGAGYNEQFF.

This chain connects TRBV5-1 to TRBJ1-2; a possible D gene is TRBD1 (5 bases). The V gene lost 6 bases and the J gene lost 2 bases, with 17 bases spanning the gap. CDR3 length: 15 amino acids. CDR1 is SGHRS and CDR2 is YFSETQ in the germline V gene. This CDR3 reads CASNPDTVPNYGYTF. CDR3 bases: TGCGCCAGCAATCCGGACACAGTCCCCAACTATGGCTACACCTTC.

This chain connects TRBV10-1 to TRBJ1-5, with D possibly TRBD1 on 5 matching bases. V lost 2 bases to trimming and J lost 3 bases, with 26 bases between them. This CDR3 has 20 residues. Germline CDR1 and CDR2: WNHNN and SYGVQD (reference sequence). CDR3 sequence reads: CASSEVPGRSSGRDNQPQHF. CDR3 DNA: TGCGCCAGCAGTGAGGTCCCGGGACGGAGCTCCGGGAGGGACAATCAGCCCCAGCATTTT.

The chain is built from TRBV6-2 or TRBV6-3 and TRBJ1-5; no clear D. CDR1 is MNHEY and CDR2 is SVGEGT in the germline V gene. The ends were cut back, 5 bases at V and 0 bases at J, with 5 bases in the middle. The CDR3 spans 13 residues. The CDR3 DNA is TGTGCCAGCAGTCGGTATAGCAATCAGCCCCAGCATTTT. This codes for CASSRYSNQPQHF.